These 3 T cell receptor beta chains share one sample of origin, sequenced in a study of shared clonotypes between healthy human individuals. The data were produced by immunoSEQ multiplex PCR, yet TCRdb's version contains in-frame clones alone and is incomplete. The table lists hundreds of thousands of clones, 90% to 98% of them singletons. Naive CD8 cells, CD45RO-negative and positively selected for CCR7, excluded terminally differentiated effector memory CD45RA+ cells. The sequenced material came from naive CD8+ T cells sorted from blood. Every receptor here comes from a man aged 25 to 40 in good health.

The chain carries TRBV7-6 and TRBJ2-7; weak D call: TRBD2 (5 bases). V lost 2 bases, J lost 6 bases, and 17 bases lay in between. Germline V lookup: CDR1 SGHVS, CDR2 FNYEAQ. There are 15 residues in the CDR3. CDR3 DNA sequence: TGTGCCAGCAGCTTAAGAGCCGGGATTTGGGCCGAGCAGTACTTC. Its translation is CASSLRAGIWAEQYF.

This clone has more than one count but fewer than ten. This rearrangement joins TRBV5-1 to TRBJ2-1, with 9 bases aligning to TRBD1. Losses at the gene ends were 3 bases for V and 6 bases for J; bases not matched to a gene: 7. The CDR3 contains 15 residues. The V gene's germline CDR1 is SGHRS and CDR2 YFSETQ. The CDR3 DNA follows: TGCGCCAGCAGCTCTTCCGGGACAGGGCTCAATGAGCAGTTCTTC. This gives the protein CASSSSGTGLNEQFF.

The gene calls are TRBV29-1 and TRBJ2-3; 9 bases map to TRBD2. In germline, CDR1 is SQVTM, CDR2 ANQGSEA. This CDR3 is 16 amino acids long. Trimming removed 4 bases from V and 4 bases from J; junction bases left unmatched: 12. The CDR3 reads CSVGSLAGLRADTQYF. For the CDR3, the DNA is TGCAGCGTTGGTTCCCTAGCGGGGTTGCGGGCAGATACGCAGTATTTT.